These 9 T cell receptor beta chains came from one sample sequenced in a study of cytomegalovirus exposure and HLA in healthy donors. Primers for the PCR totalled 60 Vbeta and 13 Jbeta. Libraries were prepared by immunoSEQ multiplex PCR; TCRdb keeps only in-frame clonotypes and omits some of them. This sample carries around 140,000 clones, roughly 80% of them seen once, and the ten largest clones take 1.5% to 2%. Sequencing input: PBMCs. Every receptor here comes from a female donor in good health and CMV-seronegative.

This clone was picked up a small number of times. This chain links TRBV9 with TRBJ2-3, with D unclear. V shed 1 base and J shed 4 bases, with 7 bases lying between them. This CDR3 is 13 amino acids long. Germline-derived CDR1 and CDR2 are SGDLS and YYNGEE. The CDR3 coding sequence is TGTGCCAGCAGCGTATTGTCAGCAGATACGCAGTATTTT. It yields the protein CASSVLSADTQYF.

V and J are TRBV2 and TRBJ1-6, with 7 bases lining up with TRBD1. The CDR3 runs 17 residues. V lost 1 base to trimming and J lost 9 bases; unmatched junction nucleotides: 12. CDR1 and CDR2 from the germline V gene are SNHLY and FYNNEI. CDR3 nucleotides: TGTGCCAGCAGTGAAGTGGGTAGGACAGGTGGACGTTCACCCCTCCACTTT. Its protein product is CASSEVGRTGGRSPLHF.

CDR3 DNA: TGCGCCAGCAGCGTACGACAGGGGACCTACGAGCAGTACTTC. Its protein product is CASSVRQGTYEQYF. This chain uses TRBV5-1 with TRBJ2-7, with 8 bases fitting TRBD1. The V gene end was trimmed by 4 bases and the J gene end by 2 bases; junction bases not matched to a gene: 5. Germline CDR1 is SGHRS and CDR2 is YFSETQ. CDR3 size: 14 residues.

Of note for this clone: Additional DNA sequences in this sample encode the identical CDR3. The V gene is TRBV27, the J gene TRBJ2-3; D gene uncertain. Trimming removed 0 bases at V and 3 bases at J, with 4 bases between. The CDR3 is 13 residues long. CDR1 and CDR2 from the germline V gene are MNHEY and SMNVEV (reference sequence). DNA of the CDR3: TGTGCCAGCAGTTTATCGCGTACAGATACGCAGTATTTT. This translates into CASSLSRTDTQYF.

This rearrangement joins TRBV7-3 to TRBJ2-3; 11 positions agree with TRBD2. Per the germline V gene, CDR1 is SGHTA and CDR2 is FQGTGA. The CDR3 covers 17 residues. V dropped 4 bases and J dropped 0; count of bases not matched to a gene: 6. CDR3 protein: CASSSPGLAGSTDTQYF. DNA of the CDR3: TGTGCCAGCAGCTCGCCTGGACTAGCGGGTAGCACAGATACGCAGTATTTT.

This clone occurred a few times. This chain uses TRBV9 with TRBJ1-6; 9 bases are a match to TRBD1. This CDR3 spans 15 amino acids. V lost 2 bases, J lost 10 bases, and 7 bases stayed unmatched. Germline values: CDR1 SGDLS, CDR2 YYNGEE. In DNA form, the CDR3 reads TGTGCCAGCAGCGTTCTCGGGACAGGGATCTCACCCCTCCACTTT. Its translation: CASSVLGTGISPLHF. Supplemented by reference TRBV9 and TRBJ1-6, the full variable domain reads DSGVTQTPKHLITATGQRVTLRCSPRSGDLSVYWYQQSLDQGLQFLIQYYNGEERAKGNILERFSAQQFPDLHSELNLSSLELGDSALYFCASSVLGTGISPLHFGNGTRLTVT.

V usage is TRBV9 and J usage is TRBJ1-1; the D gene is possibly TRBD1 (5 bases). Germline V lookup: CDR1 SGDLS, CDR2 YYNGEE. Deletions cut 3 bases from V and 2 bases from J, with 11 bases between. This CDR3 has 14 residues. CDR3 loop: CASSAGGDNTEAFF. The CDR3 DNA reads TGTGCCAGCAGCGCGGGGGGGGATAACACTGAAGCTTTCTTT.

A single count supports this clone. The V and J genes are TRBV9 and TRBJ2-1; maybe TRBD2 (6 bases). The ends were cut back, 4 bases at V and 8 bases at J, with 13 bases in the middle. Germline V lookup: CDR1 SGDLS, CDR2 YYNGEE. The CDR3 length is 13 residues. CDR3 in amino acids: CASSLQRRDEQFF. DNA of the CDR3: TGTGCCAGCAGCCTCCAGAGGAGGGATGAGCAGTTCTTC.

This chain uses TRBV7-6 with TRBJ2-1, with a possible D match to TRBD2 (5 bases). Deletions cut 4 bases from V and 9 bases from J, with 10 bases between. The germline V gene encodes CDR1 SGHVS and CDR2 FNYEAQ. CDR3 size: 12 residues. The DNA for the CDR3 is TGTGCCAGCAGCTCCCCGGGGTCTGAGCAGTTCTTC. It encodes CASSSPGSEQFF.